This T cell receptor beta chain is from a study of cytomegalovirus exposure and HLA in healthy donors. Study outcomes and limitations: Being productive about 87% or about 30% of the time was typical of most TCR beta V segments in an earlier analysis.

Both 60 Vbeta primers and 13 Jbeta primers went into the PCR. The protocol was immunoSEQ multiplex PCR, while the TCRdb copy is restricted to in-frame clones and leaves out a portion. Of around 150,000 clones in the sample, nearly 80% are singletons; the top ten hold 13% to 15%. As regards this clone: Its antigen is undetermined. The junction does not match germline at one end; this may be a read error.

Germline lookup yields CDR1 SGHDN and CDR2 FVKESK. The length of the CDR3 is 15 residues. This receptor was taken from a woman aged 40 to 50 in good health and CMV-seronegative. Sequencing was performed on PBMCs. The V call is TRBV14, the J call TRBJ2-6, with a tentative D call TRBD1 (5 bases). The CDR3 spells CASSQEIAGANGLTF. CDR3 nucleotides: TGTGCCAGCAGCCAAGAGATTGCTGGGGCCAACGGCCTGACTTTC. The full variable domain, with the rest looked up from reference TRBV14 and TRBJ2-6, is EAGVTQFPSHSVIEKGQTVTLRCDPISGHDNLYWYRRVMGKEIKFLLHFVKESKQDESGMPNNRFLAERTGGTYSTLKVQPAELEDSGVYFCASSQEIAGANGLTFGAGSRLTVL.